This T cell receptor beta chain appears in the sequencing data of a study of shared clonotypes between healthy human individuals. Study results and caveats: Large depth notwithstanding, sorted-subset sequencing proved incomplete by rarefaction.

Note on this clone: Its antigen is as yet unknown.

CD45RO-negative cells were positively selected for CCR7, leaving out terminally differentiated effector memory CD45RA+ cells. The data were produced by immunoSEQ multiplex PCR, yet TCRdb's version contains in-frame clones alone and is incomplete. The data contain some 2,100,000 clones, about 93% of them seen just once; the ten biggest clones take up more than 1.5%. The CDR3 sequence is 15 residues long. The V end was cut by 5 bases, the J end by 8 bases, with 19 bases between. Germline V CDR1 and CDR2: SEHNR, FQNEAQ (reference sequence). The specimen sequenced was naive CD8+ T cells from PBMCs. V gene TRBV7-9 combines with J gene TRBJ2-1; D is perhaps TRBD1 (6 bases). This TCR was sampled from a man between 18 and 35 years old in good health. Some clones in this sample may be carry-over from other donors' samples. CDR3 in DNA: TGTGCCAGCAGCGATGACAGGTCCCTCAATTATGAGCAGTTCTTC. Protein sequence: CASSDDRSLNYEQFF.